The source of this T cell receptor (beta chain) is a study of blood T cells in healthy people across ages (dated by TCRdb to between 2015 and 2016). Regarding the research as a whole: Template switching captured roughly one uniquely barcoded TCR beta cDNA molecule per two T cells in model experiments. For two donors (one aged 18 to 30 and one aged 80 or older), the study analyzed two additional independent replicas of 1 million unique cDNA reads from the same blood draw. Four age groups were formed from the donors: young (average about 15 years), middle-aged (approximately 40), aged (about 62) and long-lived (approximately 80). To track age-related changes in TCR beta repertoire diversity, the study relied on deep sequencing normalized with unique cDNA molecular identifiers. Study-level results and caveats: The long-lived group showed more naive CD4+ T cells, fewer expanded clones and increased TCR diversity than the aged group, suggesting age selection. There was a strong correlation between observed TCR beta diversity and the percentage of naive T cells measured by flow cytometry. Bulk unsorted PBMC profiling prevented conclusive comparison of naive and antigen-experienced compartments. Observed TCR beta diversity per million T cells fell roughly linearly with age, and a significant reduction was already apparent by age around 40. The CMV infection status of donors was not known, potentially confounding age-related changes in expanded clonotypes. Estimates of total diversity based on one million sequenced T cells were considered lower bounds and underestimates.

Donors were around 37 systemically healthy Caucasian individuals from Russia aged roughly 6 to 90 years. About 10 milliliters of peripheral blood were collected from each donor into EDTA-treated Vacutainer tubes. PBMCs were isolated by Ficoll-Paque density-gradient centrifugation, with at least 7 million obtained per sample. Trizol reagent was used to extract total RNA from the PBMCs, yielding at least 6 micrograms per sample. Naive CD45RAhigh/CD27high T cell percentages were measured by flow cytometry on a PBMC aliquot from every donor. Turning to this clonotype: The clone's antigen remains unknown. No base quality information exists; no much larger clone differs at one position.

The library was obtained by 5' RACE. Sequencing was carried out with an Illumina HiSeq 2500. A second PCR of about 7 to 12 cycles was run with a J-beta primer mix and a sample-barcoded 5' primer. A template-switch 5' adaptor carrying 12 random nucleotides introduced a unique molecular identifier onto each TCR beta cDNA molecule. Each sample yielded at least 2.5 million CDR3-containing paired-end reads. All of the RNA was converted into first-strand cDNA using the Mint cDNA synthesis kit, with a TRBC-specific oligonucleotide serving as the primer. After uracil-DNA glycosylase treatment, a first 18-cycle PCR used universal primers M1SS and BC2_uni_R on all cDNA. The authors' analysis ran thus. Each sample was normalized by randomly selecting 1 million high-quality reads, each carrying a distinct molecular identifier. Instead of being binned into consensus sequences, reads that shared molecular identifiers were thrown out. CDR3 identification, clonotype clustering and error correction used MiTCR with a Q25 quality threshold and the strictest error-elimination algorithm. Lower-bound total TCR beta diversity was estimated with a nonparametric unseen species model using Euler transformation. The raw public reads went through TCRdb reprocessing: fastp at Q25, MiXCR clone calling, in-frame beta chains kept. Each CDR3 protein appears once, grouped with its most common genes and DNA. None of the V and J calls come from the authors' own analysis; TCRdb made them. In all, the sample holds about 800,000 distinct CDR3 sequences, and roughly 25% of those were seen once. Approximately 4% of the sample is held by the ten biggest clonotypes.

Trimming at the junction amounts to 3 bases on V and 4 bases on J, and the germline ends lie 16 bases apart. Sequences DFQATT (CDR1) and SNEGSKA (CDR2) are obtained from the germline V gene (reference sequence). Counted from cysteine to phenylalanine, this CDR3 has 15 amino acids. Just CDR3 DNA is preserved here, 45 bases in frame from base 1. The sample also formed part of further work on T cells of mothers and their children. The second study's paper adds: Nine systemically healthy Caucasian individuals, comprising three mothers and their six children, were included as donors. cDNA synthesis consumed the entire amount of extracted RNA, loaded at about 1.5 ug RNA in each 15 ul reaction. In the second PCR, the M1S primer introduced both the sample barcodes and 2-4 random nucleotides. Each mother yielded over 10 million TCR beta CDR3 reads and each child roughly 2.9 million reads. In both related and unrelated pairs, thymic selection shapes the output of TCR recombination in a similar way, with inherited differences having only a minor effect. Normalized repertoire overlap was always slightly but never significantly higher in related than unrelated mother-child pairs. Persistent microchimeric T cell clones were not detected, at a sensitivity of 95 to 100 clones per million clonotypes. Deep NGS was used in the study to compare the TCR beta repertoires of mothers and children and to look for features that separate related mother-child pairs from unrelated individuals. Mothers averaged approximately 41 +/- 4 years of age and children averaged about 10 +/- 4 years. After adapter ligation with NEBNext reagents, the libraries were sequenced on Illumina HiSeq 2000 with 100+100 nt paired-end reads. Mother and child libraries were prepared a month apart and sequenced in separate runs to prevent cross-contamination. Between about 500,000 and 2,300,000 distinct TCR beta clonotypes were identified per donor. Naive TCR beta clonotypes were estimated from low-frequency clonotypes matched to each donor's FACS-determined naive share, without sorting.

The rearranged segments are TRBV20-1 and TRBJ1-5; TRBD1 might be the D gene, on 6 matching bases. The sequencing input was blood. The sequence derives from a boy younger than 18 in good health. The CDR3 is CSASWTAVINQPQHF. Here is the DNA: TGCAGTGCTAGTTGGACAGCGGTTATTAATCAGCCCCAGCATTTT.